This passage covers 27 T cell receptor beta chains from one sample sequenced in a study of blood T cell repertoires in COVID-19. Using immunoSEQ multiplex PCR, the repertoire was profiled, and TCRdb retains in-frame clones only, with some absent. The repertoire consists of some 100,000 clones, with about 90% occurring once and the leading ten covering roughly 8.1%. Sequenced material: peripheral blood. These TCRs come from a woman in her 70s with acute or convalescent COVID-19.

The rearrangement joins TRBV6-1 to TRBJ2-1, with no clear D. This CDR3 has 14 amino acids. Deletions cut 1 base from V and 5 bases from J, with 9 bases between. Germline-derived CDR1 and CDR2 are MNHNS and SASEGT. The CDR3 spells CASSEGSRNNEQFF. CDR3 nucleotide sequence: TGTGCCAGCAGTGAAGGGTCTAGGAACAATGAGCAGTTCTTC.

The chain links TRBV2 to TRBJ1-5; D possibly corresponds to TRBD1 (6 bases). V lost 0 bases and J lost 7, with 16 bases in between. This CDR3 is 16 amino acids long. Germline loops: CDR1 SNHLY, CDR2 FYNNEI. For the CDR3, the DNA is TGTGCCAGCAGTGAAGCGGTCTACAGGGCCAGGCAGCCCCAGCATTTT. It yields the protein CASSEAVYRARQPQHF.

The chain employs TRBV7-9 and TRBJ2-1; 7 nucleotides align to TRBD2. Germline assignment: CDR1 SEHNR and CDR2 FQNEAQ (reference sequence). V lost 3 bases and J lost 6; bases outside the gene matches: 11. CDR3 length: 16 residues. CDR3 DNA: TGTGCCAGCAGCTTTAGCGGGCGCTCTGGACTCAATGAGCAGTTCTTC. This codes for CASSFSGRSGLNEQFF.

V is TRBV7-2 and J is TRBJ2-5; TRBD1 matches 8 bases. Germline V gene data show CDR1 as SGHTA and CDR2 as FQGNSA. This CDR3 is built from 15 residues. Trimming took 1 base from V and 5 from J; bases not matched to a gene: 6. The CDR3 coding sequence is TGTGCCAGCAGCTTAGGGACAGGGATTAGGGAGACCCAGTACTTC. This encodes CASSLGTGIRETQYF.

The chain combines TRBV2 with TRBJ1-3; D gene uncertain. The germline V gene has CDR1 SNHLY and CDR2 FYNNEI. Trimming stripped 4 bases from V and 2 bases from J, with 12 bases between. This CDR3 contains 15 residues. CDR3 nucleotide sequence: TGTGCCAGCAGTGCCGAGTTCATTGCTGGAAACACCATATATTTT. Translating gives CASSAEFIAGNTIYF.

The chain is built from TRBV6-5 and TRBJ2-7; 9 bases are shared with TRBD1. Germline lookup yields CDR1 MNHEY and CDR2 SVGAGI. This CDR3 contains 14 residues. V shed 2 bases and J 7 bases; nucleotides not matched to a gene: 6. The CDR3 reads CASSYDETGGEQYF. CDR3 coding DNA: TGTGCCAGCAGTTACGACGAGACAGGGGGTGAGCAGTACTTC.

The rearrangement links TRBV18 to TRBJ1-5, with TRBD1 matching 12 bases. J lost 4 bases, V lost 2 bases, and 3 bases had no gene match. Germline CDR1 is KGHSH and CDR2 is LQKENI. The CDR3 is 16 residues long. CDR3 loop: CASSPRDRGQNQPQHF. CDR3 DNA sequence: TGTGCCAGCTCACCAAGGGACAGGGGGCAGAATCAGCCCCAGCATTTT.

The V and J genes are TRBV18 and TRBJ1-2, with 9 bases matching TRBD1. The CDR3 spans 14 residues. V was clipped by 3 bases and J by 8 bases; unmatched bases: 7. CDR1 is KGHSH and CDR2 is LQKENI in the germline V gene. CDR3 DNA: TGTGCCAGCTCACCCCCGGGACAGGGCTCCGGCTACACCTTC. Amino acid sequence: CASSPPGQGSGYTF.

This sequence joins TRBV19 and TRBJ1-5; weak D call: TRBD1 (6 bases). Germline V gives CDR1 LNHDA, CDR2 SQIVND (reference sequence). V lost 10 bases and J 2 bases, leaving 18 bases between the germline ends. This CDR3 comprises 15 residues. The CDR3 region is CATNRGGLGNQPQHF. DNA of the CDR3: TGTGCCACCAATAGGGGGGGGCTAGGCAATCAGCCCCAGCATTTT.

This chain links TRBV19 with TRBJ2-7; tentative D call: TRBD1 (6 bases). Trimming removed 0 bases at V and 7 bases at J, with 19 bases between. Germline CDR1 is LNHDA and CDR2 is SQIVND (reference sequence). This CDR3 contains 16 residues. The DNA for the CDR3 is TGTGCCAGTAGTATAGATGCCGGACTTACCCAGGGGGAGCAGTACTTC. Protein sequence: CASSIDAGLTQGEQYF. The complete variable domain, with remaining parts taken from reference TRBV19 and TRBJ2-7, reads DGGITQSPKYLFRKEGQNVTLSCEQNLNHDAMYWYRQDPGQGLRLIYYSQIVNDFQKGDIAEGYSVSREKKESFPLTVTSAQKNPTAFYLCASSIDAGLTQGEQYFGPGTRLTVT.

The CDR3 is CASRGTTIGHPTIYF. DNA for the CDR3: TGTGCCAGCAGGGGAACGACCATCGGACACCCCACCATATATTTT. The genes are TRBV2 and TRBJ1-3, with TRBD1 as a possible D gene (5 bases). Per the germline V gene, CDR1 is SNHLY and CDR2 is FYNNEI. Trimming cost V 6 bases and J 9 bases, with 21 bases left between them. This CDR3 spans 15 amino acids.

The chain recombines TRBV18 with TRBJ1-1, with D possibly TRBD1 on 6 matching bases. Trimming pared 3 bases from V and 7 bases from J, leaving 12 bases between. Germline CDR1 KGHSH, CDR2 LQKENI. The CDR3 loop spans 13 amino acids. The chain's CDR3 is CASSPGARVEAFF. The CDR3, as DNA: TGTGCCAGCTCACCGGGGGCAAGAGTTGAAGCTTTCTTT.

The V gene is TRBV7-8, the J gene TRBJ1-5; possibly TRBD1 for D (5 bases). V lost 4 bases and J lost 4, with 8 bases in between. Germline lookup yields CDR1 SGHVS and CDR2 FQNEAQ. This CDR3 spans 13 amino acids. The CDR3 reads CASSWTRNQPQHF. CDR3 nucleotides: TGTGCCAGCAGCTGGACAAGAAATCAGCCCCAGCATTTT.

The gene calls are TRBV7-9 and TRBJ1-1; perhaps TRBD1 as D (5 bases). The CDR3 length is 13 residues. Deletions cut 5 bases from V and 0 bases from J, with 7 bases between. The germline CDR1 and CDR2 sequences are SEHNR and FQNEAQ (reference sequence). CDR3 sequence reads: CASSATVNTEAFF. CDR3 sequence (DNA): TGTGCCAGCAGCGCGACAGTGAACACTGAAGCTTTCTTT.

This clone was counted a single time. The chain has TRBV3-1 (or the pseudogene TRBV3-2) and TRBJ1-2; 7 nucleotides agree with TRBD1. The trim removed 4 bases at V and 0 bases at J, leaving 14 bases unmatched. In germline, CDR1 is LGHDT, CDR2 YNNKEL (reference sequence). The CDR3 sequence is 18 residues long. CDR3: CASSLGGVQGTSNYGYTF. CDR3 in DNA: TGTGCCAGCAGCCTCGGGGGAGTACAGGGGACCTCTAACTATGGCTACACCTTC.

This clone was counted a single time. The V and J genes are TRBV29-1 and TRBJ2-1; 8 bases match TRBD2. The CDR3 loop spans 13 amino acids. Germline V gene data show CDR1 as SQVTM and CDR2 as ANQGSEA. V shed 6 bases and J 5 bases; nucleotides not matched to a gene: 6. This chain's CDR3 is CSVVISGDNEQFF. The CDR3 DNA follows: TGCAGCGTCGTGATTAGCGGGGACAATGAGCAGTTCTTC.

The chain links TRBV3-1 (or the pseudogene TRBV3-2) to TRBJ2-1; 9 bases fit TRBD2. The CDR3 totals 16 residues. Germline V gene sequence: CDR1 LGHDT, CDR2 YNNKEL (reference sequence). V gave up 2 bases and J gave up 3 bases; unmatched junction bases: 5. CDR3 DNA: TGTGCCAGCAGCCAATTTCTAGCGGGGCTCTACAATGAGCAGTTCTTC. Its protein is CASSQFLAGLYNEQFF.

V usage is TRBV6-5 and J usage is TRBJ2-7, with no clear D. The V gene's germline CDR1 is MNHEY and CDR2 SVGAGI. Trimming left V 0 bases short and J 4 bases short, with 7 bases between. The CDR3 extends over 13 amino acids. The CDR3, as DNA: TGTGCCAGCAGTTACTCGTCGGTTTACGAGCAGTACTTC. It translates to CASSYSSVYEQYF.

The chain couples TRBV3-1 (or the pseudogene TRBV3-2) to TRBJ2-2; D is uncertain. The CDR3 has 14 amino acids. Germline V CDR1 and CDR2: LGHDT, YNNKEL (reference sequence). V lost 3 bases and J lost 2, with 7 bases in between. In nucleotides, the CDR3 is TGTGCCAGCAGCCAGGTACTAAACACCGGGGAGCTGTTTTTT. The encoded protein is CASSQVLNTGELFF.

This chain uses TRBV27 with TRBJ2-5; 8 bases are shared with TRBD1. Per germline, CDR1 MNHEY and CDR2 SMNVEV (reference sequence). The ends lost 5 bases at V and 5 bases at J; junction bases unmatched: 10. The CDR3 has 15 amino acids. The CDR3 DNA is TGTGCCAGCAGTCTCCGGACAGGGCTGGGGGAGACCCAGTACTTC. This codes for CASSLRTGLGETQYF.

The chain uses TRBV21-1 and TRBJ2-7; TRBD1, the table's D call, lacks a check against the DNA. TRBV21-1 is reported as a pseudogene. This CDR3 spans 15 amino acids. The CDR3 spells CASRLPGQLIIEQYF. CDR3 bases: TGTGCCAGCAGGCTGCCCGGACAGCTGATAATCGAGCAGTACTTC.

This clone was counted once. This rearrangement joins TRBV29-1 to TRBJ1-2; 9 bases are shared with TRBD1. The germline V gene has CDR1 SQVTM and CDR2 ANQGSEA. The V segment lost 4 bases and the J segment 3 bases; nucleotides outside the gene matches: 3. This CDR3 region has 13 residues. As DNA, the CDR3 is TGCAGCGTTGGGGACAGGGAGGACTATGGCTACACCTTC. Its translation is CSVGDREDYGYTF.

In its sample, this clone was seen once. The chain links TRBV5-4 to TRBJ1-2; D gene unclear. From germline, CDR1 is SGHNT and CDR2 YYREEE (reference sequence). Trimming pared 2 bases from V and 2 bases from J, leaving 10 bases between. The CDR3 consists of 14 residues. CDR3: CASSFRNTNYGYTF. Written as DNA, the CDR3 is TGTGCCAGCAGCTTTCGAAACACCAACTATGGCTACACCTTC. Based on the CDR3 plus reference TRBV5-4 and TRBJ1-2, the full variable domain is ETGVTQSPTHLIKTRGQQVTLRCSSQSGHNTVSWYQQALGQGPQFIFQYYREEENGRGNFPPRFSGLQFPNYSSELNVNALELDDSALYLCASSFRNTNYGYTFGSGTRLTVV.

V is TRBV6-5 and J is TRBJ1-2, with D possibly being TRBD1 (5 bases). Trimming shortened V by 8 bases and J by 4 bases, and 14 bases separated the two germline ends. This CDR3 is built from 13 residues. CDR1 is MNHEY, CDR2 SVGAGI, per germline. The chain's CDR3 is CASSGETVYGYTF. The CDR3, as DNA: TGTGCCAGCTCGGGGGAGACTGTCTATGGCTACACCTTC.

The rearrangement uses TRBV7-9 and TRBJ1-1, with D possibly matching TRBD1 (5 bases). The CDR3 loop spans 14 amino acids. V was cut by 6 bases and J by 2 bases, with 13 bases left in between. The V gene's germline CDR1 is SEHNR and CDR2 FQNEAQ (reference sequence). The CDR3 is CASRQWTSNTEAFF. CDR3 sequence (DNA): TGTGCCAGCAGACAATGGACAAGCAACACTGAAGCTTTCTTT.

This chain joins TRBV6-5 and TRBJ1-1, with D possibly matching TRBD1 (6 bases). The V gene's germline CDR1 is MNHEY and CDR2 SVGAGI. Trimming removed 7 bases from V and 9 bases from J, with 21 bases in between. This CDR3 is built from 14 residues. The CDR3 spells CASTPTQGGGKAFF. The CDR3 bases are TGTGCCAGCACTCCTACTCAAGGGGGGGGCAAAGCTTTCTTT.

This rearrangement joins TRBV4-1 to TRBJ2-3; TRBD2 aligns across 9 bases. Germline assignment: CDR1 MGHRA and CDR2 YSYEKL. The CDR3 covers 16 residues. V gave up 3 bases and J gave up 4 bases; unmatched junction bases: 8. The CDR3 is CASSHPGTSFADTQYF. For the CDR3, the DNA is TGCGCCAGCAGCCACCCCGGGACTAGCTTTGCAGATACGCAGTATTTT.